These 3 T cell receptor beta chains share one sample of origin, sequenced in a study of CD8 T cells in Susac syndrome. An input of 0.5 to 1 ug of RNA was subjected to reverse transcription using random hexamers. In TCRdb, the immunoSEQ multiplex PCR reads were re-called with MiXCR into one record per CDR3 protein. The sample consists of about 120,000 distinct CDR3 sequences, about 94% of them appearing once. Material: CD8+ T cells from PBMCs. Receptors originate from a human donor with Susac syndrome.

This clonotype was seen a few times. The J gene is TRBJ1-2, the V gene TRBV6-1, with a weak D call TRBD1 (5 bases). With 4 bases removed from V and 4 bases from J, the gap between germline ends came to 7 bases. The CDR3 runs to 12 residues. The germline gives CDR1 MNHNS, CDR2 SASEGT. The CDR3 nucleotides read TGTGCCAGCAGTGGAGACAGCTATGGCTACACCTTC. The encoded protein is CASSGDSYGYTF.

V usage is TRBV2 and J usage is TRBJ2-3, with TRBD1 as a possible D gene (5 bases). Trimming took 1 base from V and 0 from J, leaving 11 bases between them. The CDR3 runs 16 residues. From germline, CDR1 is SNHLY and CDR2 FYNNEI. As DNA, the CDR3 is TGTGCCAGCAGTGAAGGCCACTCAGGGAGCACAGATACGCAGTATTTT. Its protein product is CASSEGHSGSTDTQYF.

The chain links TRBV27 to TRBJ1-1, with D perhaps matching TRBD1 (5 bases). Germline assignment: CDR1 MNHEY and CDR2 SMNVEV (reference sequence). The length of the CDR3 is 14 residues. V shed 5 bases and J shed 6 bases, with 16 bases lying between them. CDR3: CASSGSRVPAEAFF. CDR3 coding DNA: TGTGCCAGCAGTGGGTCCAGGGTTCCGGCTGAAGCTTTCTTT.